One sample yielded the 30 T cell receptor beta chains listed below, sequenced in a study of blood T cell repertoires in COVID-19. Assay: immunoSEQ multiplex PCR; the TCRdb copy retains only in-frame clones and omits some. The repertoire holds about 130,000 clones, with approximately 90% as singletons. Material for sequencing was peripheral blood. The receptor source for this set is a man aged 60 to 69 with active or convalescent COVID-19.

V is TRBV11-2 and J is TRBJ2-3; the match to TRBD2 covers 10 bases. Looked up from germline, CDR1 is SGHAT and CDR2 is FQNNGV. The length of the CDR3 is 13 residues. After removal of 6 bases from V and 4 bases from J, the junction contained 1 base not matched to a gene. The CDR3 DNA sequence: TGTGCCAGCAGGGGACTAGCGTCAGATACGCAGTATTTT. Its translation: CASRGLASDTQYF.

This clone came up a few times. The CDR3 protein is CASSADSFSSSYNSPLHF. Here the CDR3 DNA reads TGTGCCAGCAGTGCGGACAGCTTCTCGAGCTCCTATAATTCACCCCTCCACTTT. V is TRBV6-1 and J is TRBJ1-6; TRBD1 is a possible D gene (6 bases). V lost 4 bases and J 0 bases, leaving 16 bases between the germline ends. The CDR3 consists of 18 residues. Germline values: CDR1 MNHNS, CDR2 SASEGT.

The chain uses TRBV19 and TRBJ2-5; TRBD2 might be the D (6 bases). The V and J ends lost 5 bases and 2 bases respectively, with 9 bases between them. CDR1 and CDR2 from the germline V gene are LNHDA and SQIVND (reference sequence). This CDR3 spans 13 amino acids. The CDR3: CASSLSGQETQYF. For the CDR3, the DNA is TGTGCCAGTAGTCTTAGCGGACAAGAGACCCAGTACTTC.

This chain links TRBV28 with TRBJ1-1; 7 bases line up with TRBD1. There are 14 residues in the CDR3. With 7 bases clipped from V and 2 bases from J, the junction kept 7 bases outside the gene matches. Germline CDR1 MDHEN, CDR2 SYDVKM. The CDR3 sequence: CASKSTGYNTEAFF. CDR3 in DNA: TGTGCCAGCAAATCGACAGGGTATAACACTGAAGCTTTCTTT.

The chain carries TRBV27 and TRBJ2-4; D is possibly TRBD2 (6 bases). The CDR3 totals 13 residues. Germline-derived CDR1 and CDR2 are MNHEY and SMNVEV (reference sequence). V shed 10 bases and J shed 1 base, with 11 bases lying between them. The CDR3 sequence is CAIGGSAKNIQYF. CDR3 coding DNA: TGTGCCATCGGGGGAAGTGCCAAAAACATTCAGTACTTC.

The J gene is TRBJ2-5, the V gene TRBV7-2, with 9 bases lining up with TRBD2. Losses at the gene ends were 5 bases for V and 4 bases for J; bases not matched to a gene: 11. The CDR3 sequence is 16 residues long. CDR1 is SGHTA, CDR2 FQGNSA, per germline. The CDR3 bases are TGTGCCAGCAGCCCACGAGCGGGAGGAGTACTAGAGACCCAGTACTTC. It is translated as CASSPRAGGVLETQYF.

The chain is built from TRBV7-9 and TRBJ2-7; 9 nucleotides agree with TRBD1. The CDR3 spans 12 residues. CDR1 and CDR2 from the germline V gene are SEHNR and FQNEAQ (reference sequence). With V trimmed by 4 bases and J by 6 bases, 1 base remained unmatched. The CDR3 sequence: CASSSTGGEQYF. CDR3 bases: TGTGCCAGCAGCTCGACAGGGGGCGAGCAGTACTTC.

The chain joins TRBV13 to TRBJ1-1; 9 nucleotides line up with TRBD1. Germline CDR1 PRHDT, CDR2 FYEKMQ (reference sequence). V trimming: 5 bases; J trimming: 0 bases; junction bases outside the gene matches: 10. The CDR3 loop spans 17 amino acids. CDR3 bases: TGTGCCAGCAGCCCCTCGGACAGGGGATATTTGAACACTGAAGCTTTCTTT. Its protein product is CASSPSDRGYLNTEAFF.

This clone was found once. The V gene is TRBV5-1, the J gene TRBJ2-7; TRBD1 matches at 7 bases. This CDR3 is built from 16 residues. The V segment lost 0 bases and the J segment 2 bases; nucleotides outside the gene matches: 8. In germline, CDR1 is SGHRS, CDR2 YFSETQ. This chain's CDR3 is CASSLAPPGQTYEQYF. CDR3 coding DNA: TGCGCCAGCAGCTTGGCCCCCCCGGGACAGACCTACGAGCAGTACTTC.

The chain joins TRBV27 to TRBJ2-2, with a tentative D call TRBD1 (6 bases). Germline V gives CDR1 MNHEY, CDR2 SMNVEV (reference sequence). The CDR3 length is 14 residues. V dropped 6 bases and J dropped 1 base, with 9 bases sitting between them. The CDR3 here is CASSSGQNTGELFF. CDR3 bases: TGTGCCAGCAGCTCGGGACAGAACACCGGGGAGCTGTTTTTT.

The V call is TRBV3-1 (or the pseudogene TRBV3-2), the J call TRBJ1-1, with unresolved D. CDR3 length: 19 amino acids. V was cut by 0 bases and J by 0 bases, with 20 bases left in between. Germline CDR1 LGHDT, CDR2 YNNKEL (reference sequence). CDR3 protein: CASSQDQGTLRGLNTEAFF. The CDR3 nucleotides are TGTGCCAGCAGCCAAGATCAAGGCACCCTACGGGGATTGAACACTGAAGCTTTCTTT.

J is TRBJ1-6 and V is TRBV28; TRBD1 aligns across 7 bases. CDR1 and CDR2 (germline): MDHEN, SYDVKM. Unmatched junction bases numbered 7, after V lost 5 bases and J lost 6 bases. The CDR3 sequence is 15 residues long. CDR3 in amino acids: CASSTHRGGNSPLHF. CDR3 coding DNA: TGTGCCAGCAGTACCCACAGGGGCGGTAATTCACCCCTCCACTTT.

V and J are TRBV9 and TRBJ2-5; D may be TRBD1 (5 bases). The CDR3 totals 15 residues. Germline V gene data show CDR1 as SGDLS and CDR2 as YYNGEE. The V gene lost 3 bases and the J gene lost 1 base, with 13 bases spanning the gap. The CDR3 reads CASSAQPTVQETQYF. The CDR3 DNA follows: TGTGCCAGCAGCGCCCAACCGACAGTCCAAGAGACCCAGTACTTC.

The chain carries TRBV28 and TRBJ2-7, with 12 bases lining up with TRBD2. The ends lost 5 bases at V and 4 bases at J; junction bases unmatched: 3. The V gene's germline CDR1 is MDHEN and CDR2 SYDVKM. The CDR3 sequence is 14 residues long. The CDR3 spells CASSTSGGTYEQYF. CDR3 DNA sequence: TGTGCCAGCAGTACTAGCGGGGGGACGTACGAGCAGTACTTC. Combining the CDR3 with reference TRBV28 and TRBJ2-7 gives the whole variable domain DVKVTQSSRYLVKRTGEKVFLECVQDMDHENMFWYRQDPGLGLRLIYFSYDVKMKEKGDIPEGYSVSREKKERFSLILESASTNQTSMYLCASSTSGGTYEQYFGPGTRLTVT.

DNA for the CDR3: TGTGCCAGCAGCTTAGCTTCCCAGGGCAATGAGCAGTTCTTC. As protein: CASSLASQGNEQFF. The V call is TRBV7-2, the J call TRBJ2-1; possibly TRBD1 for D (5 bases). Germline CDR1 SGHTA, CDR2 FQGNSA. The CDR3 has 14 amino acids. Trimming removed 0 bases from V and 6 bases from J, with 9 bases in between.

This clone was seen more than once but under ten times. The chain recombines TRBV10-3 with TRBJ1-2; D is unclear. The CDR3 extends over 13 amino acids. The germline V gene has CDR1 ENHRY and CDR2 SYGVKD. V lost 2 bases to trimming and J lost 1 base, with 5 bases between them. The CDR3 DNA reads TGTGCCATCAGTGAGGCCAGTAACTATGGCTACACCTTC. Amino acid sequence: CAISEASNYGYTF.

This sequence joins TRBV7-9 and TRBJ1-2; TRBD1 agrees at 9 bases. Germline trimming cut 4 bases from V and 7 bases from J; bases unmatched to any gene: 10. Germline-derived CDR1 and CDR2 are SEHNR and FQNEAQ (reference sequence). This CDR3 has 15 residues. The DNA for the CDR3 is TGTGCCAGCAGCTCGGAACTTACAGGGGGCTCTGGCTACACCTTC. Protein sequence: CASSSELTGGSGYTF.

V is TRBV7-9 and J is TRBJ2-1; TRBD2 agrees at 11 bases. Germline assignment: CDR1 SEHNR and CDR2 FQNEAQ (reference sequence). CDR3 length: 15 residues. Trimming cost V 6 bases and J 4 bases; bases outside gene matches: 5. CDR3 nucleotide sequence: TGTGCCAGCAGACCCGGGACTAGCGGTTACAATGAGCAGTTCTTC. Its protein is CASRPGTSGYNEQFF.

The chain couples TRBV6-2 or TRBV6-3 to TRBJ2-1; 11 bases are a match to TRBD1. V was clipped by 5 bases and J by 4 bases; unmatched bases: 7. The CDR3 extends over 16 amino acids. Germline V gene lookup returns CDR1 MNHEY and CDR2 SVGEGT. CDR3: CASSLGTGGRYNEQFF. In DNA, the CDR3 is TGTGCCAGCAGTCTAGGGACAGGGGGACGGTACAATGAGCAGTTCTTC.

The chain employs TRBV4-3 and TRBJ2-1, with TRBD2 identical over 8 bases. With V trimmed by 0 bases and J by 1 base, 2 bases remained unmatched. The V gene's germline CDR1 is LGHNA and CDR2 YSLEER. The CDR3 extends over 16 amino acids. The CDR3 protein is CASSQDSGGSYNEQFF. The CDR3 DNA follows: TGCGCCAGCAGCCAAGATTCGGGGGGGTCCTACAATGAGCAGTTCTTC.

The chain is built from TRBV7-9 and TRBJ1-1, with D unresolved. This CDR3 has 14 amino acids. Between the trimmed V and J ends, which lost 0 bases and 1 base, there was a span of 6 bases. The germline CDR1 and CDR2 sequences are SEHNR and FQNEAQ (reference sequence). The CDR3 sequence is CASSLAYANTEAFF. In nucleotides, the CDR3 is TGTGCCAGCAGCTTAGCCTATGCGAACACTGAAGCTTTCTTT.

This clone showed up just a few times. CDR3 DNA sequence: TGTGCCAGCAGCCCCACCGGGACAGGGACTCTCTACACCTTC. Translation gives CASSPTGTGTLYTF. This sequence joins TRBV11-2 and TRBJ1-2; TRBD1 matches at 9 bases. The ends lost 5 bases at V and 10 bases at J; junction bases unmatched: 11. The CDR3 is made up of 14 amino acids. Germline values: CDR1 SGHAT, CDR2 FQNNGV.

The chain joins TRBV5-1 to TRBJ2-3; D might be TRBD2 (7 bases). CDR1 and CDR2 (germline): SGHRS, YFSETQ. Trimming removed 5 bases at V and 3 bases at J, with 19 bases between. This CDR3 has 16 amino acids. The CDR3 DNA is TGCGCCAGCAGAGATATGTACGGGGGGCGGACAGATACGCAGTATTTT. Its protein product is CASRDMYGGRTDTQYF.

V and J are TRBV27 and TRBJ2-1, with TRBD2 matching 7 bases. CDR3 length: 15 amino acids. CDR1 MNHEY and CDR2 SMNVEV come from the germline V gene (reference sequence). J was trimmed by 5 bases and V by 4 bases; bases with no gene match: 8. The DNA of the CDR3 is TGTGCCAGCAGTTCAGAGGGAGCGGGAAACAATGAGCAGTTCTTC. It translates to CASSSEGAGNNEQFF.

V gene TRBV28 combines with J gene TRBJ1-2; D perhaps matches TRBD1 (5 bases). This CDR3 comprises 13 residues. The germline V gene encodes CDR1 MDHEN and CDR2 SYDVKM. The germline V and J ends were trimmed by 6 bases and 3 bases, with 11 bases remaining between them. CDR3 loop: CASRWGVDYGYTF. The CDR3 nucleotides read TGTGCCAGCAGGTGGGGGGTCGACTATGGCTACACCTTC.

The chain couples TRBV7-9 to TRBJ2-5; TRBD2 aligns across 8 bases. The V gene's germline CDR1 is SEHNR and CDR2 FQNEAQ (reference sequence). The CDR3 consists of 16 residues. V trimming: 5 bases; J trimming: 2 bases; junction bases outside the gene matches: 10. In DNA, the CDR3 is TGTGCCAGCAGCGCACGAGCGGGAGTGGGTCAAGAGACCCAGTACTTC. This encodes CASSARAGVGQETQYF. The full variable domain, its missing parts supplied by reference TRBV7-9 and TRBJ2-5, is DTGVSQNPRHKITKRGQNVTFRCDPISEHNRLYWYRQTLGQGPEFLTYFQNEAQLEKSRLLSDRFSAERPKGSFSTLEIQRTEQGDSAMYLCASSARAGVGQETQYFGPGTRLLVL.

This clone was counted a single time. DNA for the CDR3: TGTGCCAGCAGTCCCGGGGGGAACTATGGCTACACCTTC. Its protein is CASSPGGNYGYTF. V is TRBV28 and J is TRBJ1-2, with TRBD1 as a possible D gene (5 bases). CDR1 is MDHEN and CDR2 is SYDVKM in the germline V gene. The CDR3 contains 13 residues. V was pared by 5 bases and J by 2 bases, with 9 bases between.

This clone was counted a few times. This chain links TRBV9 with TRBJ1-1; D unresolved. Trimming stripped 0 bases from V and 4 bases from J, with 7 bases between. The CDR3 runs to 13 residues. Germline lookup yields CDR1 SGDLS and CDR2 YYNGEE. The CDR3 loop reads CASSVEPLTEAFF. The CDR3 DNA sequence: TGTGCCAGCAGCGTAGAGCCCCTCACTGAAGCTTTCTTT.

The chain recombines TRBV5-5 with TRBJ1-5, with unresolved D. Per germline, CDR1 SGHKS and CDR2 YYEKEE (reference sequence). Trimming removed 4 bases from V and 0 bases from J, with 11 bases in between. This CDR3 has 15 residues. CDR3 sequence: CASSTLQGSNQPQHF. The CDR3 DNA reads TGTGCCAGCAGCACACTACAAGGTAGCAATCAGCCCCAGCATTTT.

The V and J genes are TRBV10-3 and TRBJ2-7; TRBD1 matches at 7 bases. CDR3 length: 15 amino acids. Looked up from germline, CDR1 is ENHRY and CDR2 is SYGVKD. With V trimmed by 2 bases and J by 0 bases, 4 bases remained unmatched. In nucleotides, the CDR3 is TGTGCCATCAGTGAGGGACAGGTGGGCTCCTACGAGCAGTACTTC. Encoded protein: CAISEGQVGSYEQYF.